The 21 T cell receptor beta chains listed next were all sequenced from one sample in a study of shared clonotypes between healthy human individuals. Some clones are missing from TCRdb's copy, which holds only in-frame ones; the method was immunoSEQ multiplex PCR. The data show fewer than 550,000 clones, roughly 79% seen once. Sequenced material: PBMCs. The source of these receptors is a middle-aged woman in good health. Some clones in this sample may be carry-over from other donors' samples.

The rearrangement links TRBV7-2 to TRBJ2-3, with 10 bases fitting TRBD2. V shed 6 bases and J 3 bases; nucleotides not matched to a gene: 6. Germline assignment: CDR1 SGHTA and CDR2 FQGNSA. The CDR3 extends over 15 amino acids. CDR3 protein: CASRPPGLATDTQYF. DNA of the CDR3: TGTGCCAGCAGACCGCCGGGACTAGCGACAGATACGCAGTATTTT.

This rearrangement joins TRBV7-2 to TRBJ1-2, with D possibly matching TRBD1 (5 bases). Germline V gives CDR1 SGHTA, CDR2 FQGNSA. Trimming removed 3 bases from V and 3 bases from J, with 11 bases in between. The CDR3 extends over 14 amino acids. The CDR3 DNA reads as TGTGCCAGCAGCTTTTCCCGGGGCCACTATGGCTACACCTTC. Translated: CASSFSRGHYGYTF. The whole variable domain, remainder taken from reference TRBV7-2 and TRBJ1-2, is GAGVSQSPSNKVTEKGKDVELRCDPISGHTALYWYRQSLGQGLEFLIYFQGNSAPDKSGLPSDRFSAERTGGSVSTLTIQRTQQEDSAVYLCASSFSRGHYGYTFGSGTRLTVV.

This clone was detected a few times. This chain links TRBV5-1 with TRBJ1-1; unclear D gene. CDR3 length: 16 residues. The germline gives CDR1 SGHRS, CDR2 YFSETQ. V was cut by 3 bases and J by 2 bases, with 17 bases left in between. The CDR3 coding sequence is TGCGCCAGCAGCTGGAAGACAACCCAGGTAAACACTGAAGCTTTCTTT. Amino acids: CASSWKTTQVNTEAFF.

This clone was recorded once. The chain has TRBV28 and TRBJ2-7; tentative D call: TRBD1 (6 bases). V lost 4 bases to trimming and J lost 3 bases, with 10 bases between them. Germline V gene sequence: CDR1 MDHEN, CDR2 SYDVKM. The CDR3 contains 13 residues. CDR3: CASSSGALYEQYF. For the CDR3, the DNA is TGTGCCAGCAGTTCAGGGGCCCTCTACGAGCAGTACTTC.

On this clone itself: Other DNA sequences of this sample code for an identical CDR3. The chain recombines TRBV18 with TRBJ2-7; 11 nucleotides match TRBD2. Per the germline V gene, CDR1 is KGHSH and CDR2 is LQKENI. CDR3 length: 16 amino acids. V shed 3 bases and J 2 bases; nucleotides not matched to a gene: 6. The CDR3: CASSPGLAGGTYEQYF. For the CDR3, the DNA is TGTGCCAGCTCACCTGGCCTAGCGGGAGGCACCTACGAGCAGTACTTC.

V gene TRBV28 combines with J gene TRBJ2-7; D is tentatively TRBD1 or TRBD2 (6 bases each). With 5 bases removed from V and 0 bases from J, the gap between germline ends came to 14 bases. The germline gives CDR1 MDHEN, CDR2 SYDVKM. CDR3 length: 15 residues. The CDR3 region is CASSPGDSSSYEQYF. The DNA for the CDR3 is TGTGCCAGCAGTCCAGGGGACTCCTCCTCCTACGAGCAGTACTTC.

The V call is TRBV20-1, the J call TRBJ1-2; possible D gene TRBD1, 6 bases. With 5 bases removed from V and 6 bases from J, the gap between germline ends came to 10 bases. The CDR3 is 11 amino acids. Germline V gene sequence: CDR1 DFQATT, CDR2 SNEGSKA (reference sequence). Here the CDR3 reads CSAGTNNGYTF. The CDR3 nucleotides read TGCAGTGCTGGGACAAATAATGGCTACACCTTC.

V usage is TRBV19 and J usage is TRBJ2-7; a possible D gene is TRBD1 (6 bases). CDR1 is LNHDA and CDR2 is SQIVND in the germline V gene (reference sequence). The germline V and J ends were trimmed by 6 bases and 2 bases, with 11 bases remaining between them. The CDR3 sequence is 13 residues long. In nucleotides, the CDR3 is TGTGCCAGTAGCCGACAGGATACCTACGAGCAGTACTTC. It translates to CASSRQDTYEQYF.

Of note for this clone: Other DNA sequences within the sample encode an identical CDR3. The genes are TRBV7-9 and TRBJ2-5, with 7 bases aligning to TRBD2. The CDR3 runs to 15 residues. Germline V gene sequence: CDR1 SEHNR, CDR2 FQNEAQ (reference sequence). Losses at the gene ends were 1 base for V and 2 bases for J; bases not matched to a gene: 4. The CDR3 reads CASSLGGGGQETQYF. CDR3 sequence (DNA): TGTGCCAGCAGCTTAGGTGGCGGGGGTCAAGAGACCCAGTACTTC.

The V and J genes are TRBV10-3 and TRBJ2-5; no clear D. Germline V gene sequence: CDR1 ENHRY, CDR2 SYGVKD. V was shortened by 0 bases and J by 1 base, with 9 bases between the two germline ends. This CDR3 contains 15 residues. The CDR3 nucleotides read TGTGCCATCAGTGAGTCTCTGGGTATCCAAGAGACCCAGTACTTC. Translation gives CAISESLGIQETQYF.

In its sample, this clone was seen once. This chain links TRBV28 with TRBJ2-3, with a possible D match to TRBD2 (5 bases). Per germline, CDR1 MDHEN and CDR2 SYDVKM. The CDR3 is 13 residues long. The V end was cut by 5 bases, the J end by 5 bases, with 11 bases between. CDR3 amino acids: CASSLDTRDTQYF. The CDR3 DNA reads as TGTGCCAGCAGTCTCGATACTAGAGATACGCAGTATTTT.

By proportion, this clone is medium-sized. The chain links TRBV28 to TRBJ1-5; D is possibly TRBD1 (5 bases). The ends were cut back, 2 bases at V and 3 bases at J, with 14 bases in the middle. The CDR3 runs 16 residues. Germline-derived CDR1 and CDR2 are MDHEN and SYDVKM. CDR3 DNA: TGTGCCAGCAGTTTAGCCGCAGACAGCTACAATCAGCCCCAGCATTTT. It encodes CASSLAADSYNQPQHF.

V gene TRBV5-1 combines with J gene TRBJ1-6, with 7 bases aligning to TRBD1. The V and J ends lost 4 bases and 9 bases, in that order; junction bases with no gene match: 4. The CDR3 totals 13 residues. Germline-derived CDR1 and CDR2 are SGHRS and YFSETQ. CDR3 in amino acids: CASSEGTASPLHF. CDR3 DNA: TGCGCCAGCAGCGAAGGGACAGCTTCACCCCTCCACTTT. Together with reference TRBV5-1 and TRBJ1-6, the CDR3 gives the full variable domain: KAGVTQTPRYLIKTRGQQVTLSCSPISGHRSVSWYQQTPGQGLQFLFEYFSETQRNKGNFPGRFSGRQFSNSRSEMNVSTLELGDSALYLCASSEGTASPLHFGNGTRLTVT.

This chain's CDR3 is CASRKQGRTEAFF. CDR3 in DNA: TGTGCCAGCAGAAAACAGGGGCGTACTGAAGCTTTCTTT. This chain links TRBV6-1 with TRBJ1-1; 7 bases fit TRBD1. V gave up 6 bases and J gave up 5 bases; unmatched junction bases: 6. This CDR3 spans 13 amino acids. Per germline, CDR1 MNHNS and CDR2 SASEGT.

The chain has TRBV11-2 and TRBJ1-6, with 9 bases lining up with TRBD1. The V segment lost 1 base and the J segment 12 bases; nucleotides outside the gene matches: 10. CDR1 and CDR2 (germline): SGHAT, FQNNGV. This CDR3 has 16 residues. The CDR3 region is CASSLGWDREDLPLHF. In DNA form, the CDR3 reads TGTGCCAGCAGCTTAGGCTGGGACAGGGAAGATTTACCCCTCCACTTT.

This chain uses TRBV11-2 with TRBJ1-2; TRBD1 is a possible D gene (6 bases). Trimming pared 2 bases from V and 7 bases from J, leaving 17 bases between. Germline CDR1 reads SGHAT; CDR2 reads FQNNGV. The CDR3 loop spans 15 amino acids. This chain's CDR3 is CASSLSGGRRPGYTF. The CDR3 DNA reads as TGTGCCAGCAGCTTAAGTGGGGGCCGTAGACCTGGCTACACCTTC.

The chain is built from TRBV9 and TRBJ2-1, with D possibly matching TRBD2 (6 bases). The CDR3 totals 15 residues. The ends were cut back, 0 bases at V and 10 bases at J, with 17 bases in the middle. The germline CDR1 and CDR2 sequences are SGDLS and YYNGEE. This CDR3 is CASSVANGDGGEQFF. CDR3 DNA: TGTGCCAGCAGCGTAGCAAACGGAGACGGGGGAGAGCAGTTCTTC.

V and J are TRBV5-5 and TRBJ1-2; a weak D match, TRBD1 (5 bases). The CDR3 loop spans 13 amino acids. The V gene's germline CDR1 is SGHKS and CDR2 YYEKEE (reference sequence). Trimming removed 3 bases from V and 7 bases from J, with 13 bases in between. The CDR3 here is CASSSWGDSGYTF. CDR3 coding DNA: TGTGCCAGCAGCTCCTGGGGGGACTCTGGCTACACCTTC.

This chain joins TRBV6-5 and TRBJ1-1; the D gene is possibly TRBD1 (5 bases). CDR1 and CDR2 from the germline V gene are MNHEY and SVGAGI. The CDR3 totals 14 residues. V was clipped by 5 bases and J by 1 base, with 11 bases between them. The CDR3: CASSPGLANTEAFF. CDR3 nucleotides: TGTGCCAGCAGTCCAGGGTTGGCGAACACTGAAGCTTTCTTT.

The rearrangement joins TRBV4-2 to TRBJ1-5, with D hard to call. V dropped 3 bases and J dropped 6 bases, with 15 bases sitting between them. Per the germline V gene, CDR1 is LGHNA and CDR2 is YNFKEQ. The CDR3 covers 15 residues. CDR3 sequence reads: CASSHSGLGIQPQHF. Written as DNA, the CDR3 is TGTGCCAGCAGCCACTCCGGGCTTGGGATTCAGCCCCAGCATTTT.

The rearrangement links TRBV5-1 to TRBJ2-3, with 8 nucleotides matching TRBD1. Germline lookup yields CDR1 SGHRS and CDR2 YFSETQ. With 1 base clipped from V and 1 base from J, the junction kept 8 bases outside the gene matches. The CDR3 extends over 17 amino acids. This CDR3 reads CASSLKAGGTGTDTQYF. The CDR3 DNA reads TGCGCCAGCAGCTTGAAGGCAGGGGGCACGGGCACAGATACGCAGTATTTT.